This T cell receptor (beta chain) came from a study of shared clonotypes between healthy human individuals. Regarding the study as a whole: Depth of sequencing was expected to influence donor clonotype sharing.

Sequenced by immunoSEQ multiplex PCR; TCRdb stores in-frame clones only, minus some. The sample shows some 2.3 million clones, 80% to 95% of them seen only once. From CD4+ cells came CD45RA+ naive and CD45RA-negative memory subsets. About this clone: Its matching antigen is unknown.

Germline V lookup: CDR1 MNHEY, CDR2 SMNVEV (reference sequence). The CDR3 length is 15 residues. Trimming removed 4 bases at V and 5 bases at J, with 17 bases between. V gene TRBV27 combines with J gene TRBJ1-1; no clear D gene. The origin of this receptor is a man aged 18 to 35 in good health. Some clones in this sample may be carry-over from other donors' samples. Sequencing used naive CD4+ T cells from PBMCs. Subset indicated: CD45RA+ positively selected. Written as DNA, the CDR3 is TGTGCCAGCAGTTCCCCGGGTACGAGTTGGACTGAAGCTTTCTTT. It translates to CASSSPGTSWTEAFF.